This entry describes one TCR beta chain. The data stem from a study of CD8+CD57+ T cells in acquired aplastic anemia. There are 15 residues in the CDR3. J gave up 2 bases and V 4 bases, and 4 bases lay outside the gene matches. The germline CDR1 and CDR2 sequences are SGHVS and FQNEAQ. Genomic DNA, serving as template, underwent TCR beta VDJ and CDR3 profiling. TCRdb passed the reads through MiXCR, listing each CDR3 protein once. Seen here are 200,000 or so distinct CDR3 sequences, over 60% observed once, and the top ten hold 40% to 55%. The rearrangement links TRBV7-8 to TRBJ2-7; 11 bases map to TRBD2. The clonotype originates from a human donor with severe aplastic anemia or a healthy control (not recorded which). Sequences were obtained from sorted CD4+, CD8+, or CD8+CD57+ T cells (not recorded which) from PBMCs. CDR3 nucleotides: TGTGCCAGCAGCTCGGGACTAGCGGTCCCCTACGAGCAGTACTTC. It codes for CASSSGLAVPYEQYF.